This TCR beta chain was obtained from a study of somatic mutations in cytotoxic T cells in rheumatoid arthritis. Some clones are missing from TCRdb's copy, which holds only in-frame ones; the method was immunoSEQ multiplex PCR. The sample consists of 18,000 or so clones, over 70% of them appearing once. The CDR3 spans 15 residues. J gave up 2 bases and V 6 bases, and 8 bases lay outside the gene matches. Germline V gene data show CDR1 as SNHLY and CDR2 as FYNNEI. The source material was CD8+ T cells sorted from blood. The genes are TRBV2 and TRBJ2-7; 9 bases line up with TRBD2. The receptor was isolated from a man in his sixties in good health. The CDR3 region has the DNA TGTGCCAGCAGGTCGACTAGCGGCAATACCTACGAGCAGTACTTC. Translation: CASRSTSGNTYEQYF.